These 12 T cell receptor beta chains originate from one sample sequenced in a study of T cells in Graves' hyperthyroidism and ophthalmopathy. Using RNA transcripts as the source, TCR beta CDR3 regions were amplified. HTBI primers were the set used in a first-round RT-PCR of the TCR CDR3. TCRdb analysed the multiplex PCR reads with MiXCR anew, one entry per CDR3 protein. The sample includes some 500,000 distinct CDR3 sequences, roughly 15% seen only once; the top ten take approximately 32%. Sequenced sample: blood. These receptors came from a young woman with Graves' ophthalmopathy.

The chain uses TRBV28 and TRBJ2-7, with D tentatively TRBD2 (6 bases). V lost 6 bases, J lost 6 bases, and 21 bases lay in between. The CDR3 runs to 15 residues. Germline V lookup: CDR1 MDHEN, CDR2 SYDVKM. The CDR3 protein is CASSPGGTEDCEQYF. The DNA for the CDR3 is TGTGCCAGCAGCCCAGGCGGGACGGAAGACTGCGAGCAGTACTTC.

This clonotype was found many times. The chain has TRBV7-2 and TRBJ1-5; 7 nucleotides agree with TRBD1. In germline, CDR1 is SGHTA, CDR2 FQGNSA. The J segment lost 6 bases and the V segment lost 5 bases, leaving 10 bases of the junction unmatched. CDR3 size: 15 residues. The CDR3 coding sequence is TGTGCCAGCAGCCGAGGGACAGTCGCGGGTCAGCCCCAGCATTTT. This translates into CASSRGTVAGQPQHF.

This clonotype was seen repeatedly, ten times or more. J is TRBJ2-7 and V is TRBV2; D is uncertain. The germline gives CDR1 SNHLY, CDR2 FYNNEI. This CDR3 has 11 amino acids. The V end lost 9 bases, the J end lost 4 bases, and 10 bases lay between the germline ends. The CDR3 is CASRFEYEQYF. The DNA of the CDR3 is TGTGCCAGTAGATTCGAATACGAGCAGTACTTC.

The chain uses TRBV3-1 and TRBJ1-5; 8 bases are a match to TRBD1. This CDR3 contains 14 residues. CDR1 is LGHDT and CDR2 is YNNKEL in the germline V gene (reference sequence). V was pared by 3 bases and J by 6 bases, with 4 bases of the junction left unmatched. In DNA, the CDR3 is TGTGCCAGCAGCCACTCAGGGGGCACTCAGCCCCAGCATTTT. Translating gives CASSHSGGTQPQHF.

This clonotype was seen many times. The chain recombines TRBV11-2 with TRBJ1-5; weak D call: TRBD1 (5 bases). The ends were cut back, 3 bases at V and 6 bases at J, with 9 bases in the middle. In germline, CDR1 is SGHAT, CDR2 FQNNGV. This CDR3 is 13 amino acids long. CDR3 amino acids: CASSLGDGQPQHF. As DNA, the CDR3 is TGTGCCAGCAGCTTGGGGGACGGTCAGCCCCAGCATTTT.

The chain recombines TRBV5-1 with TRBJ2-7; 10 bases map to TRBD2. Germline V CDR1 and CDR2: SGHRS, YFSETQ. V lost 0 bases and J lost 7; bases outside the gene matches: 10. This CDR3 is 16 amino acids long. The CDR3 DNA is TGCGCCAGCAGCTTGGGGGTAGCGGGAGGAATGGGGGAGCAGTACTTC. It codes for CASSLGVAGGMGEQYF.

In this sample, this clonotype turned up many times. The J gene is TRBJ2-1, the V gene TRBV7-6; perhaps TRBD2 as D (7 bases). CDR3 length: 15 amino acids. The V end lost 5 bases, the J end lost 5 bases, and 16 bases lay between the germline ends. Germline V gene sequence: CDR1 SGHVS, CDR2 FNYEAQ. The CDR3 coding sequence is TGTGCCAGCAGCACCGGAGCGGGACACCACAATGAGCAGTTCTTC. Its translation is CASSTGAGHHNEQFF.

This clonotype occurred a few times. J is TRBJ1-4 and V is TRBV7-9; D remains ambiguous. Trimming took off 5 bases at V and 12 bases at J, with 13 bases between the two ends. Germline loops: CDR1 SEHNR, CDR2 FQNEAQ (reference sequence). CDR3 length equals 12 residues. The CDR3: CASSTSLTELFF. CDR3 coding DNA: TGTGCCAGCAGCACAAGCCTCACGGAACTGTTTTTT. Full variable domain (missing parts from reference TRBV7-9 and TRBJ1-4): DTGVSQNPRHKITKRGQNVTFRCDPISEHNRLYWYRQTLGQGPEFLTYFQNEAQLEKSRLLSDRFSAERPKGSFSTLEIQRTEQGDSAMYLCASSTSLTELFFGSGTQLSVL.

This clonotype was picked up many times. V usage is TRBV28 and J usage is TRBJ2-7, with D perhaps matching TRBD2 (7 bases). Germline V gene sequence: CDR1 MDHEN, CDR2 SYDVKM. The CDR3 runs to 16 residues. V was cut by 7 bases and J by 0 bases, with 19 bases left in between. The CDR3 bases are TGTGCCAGCACCCCATCCGCCGGGGGGCTCTCCTACGAGCAGTACTTC. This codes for CASTPSAGGLSYEQYF.

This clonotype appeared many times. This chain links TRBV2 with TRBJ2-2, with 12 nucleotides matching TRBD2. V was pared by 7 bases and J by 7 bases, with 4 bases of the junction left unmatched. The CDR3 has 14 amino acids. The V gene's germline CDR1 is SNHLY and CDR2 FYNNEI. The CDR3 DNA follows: TGTGCCAGCAATGGACTAGCGGGGCACGGGGAGCTGTTTTTT. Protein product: CASNGLAGHGELFF. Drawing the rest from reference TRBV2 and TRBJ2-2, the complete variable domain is EPEVTQTPSHQVTQMGQEVILRCVPISNHLYFYWYRQILGQKVEFLVSFYNNEISEKSEIFDDQFSVERPDGSNFTLKIRSTKLEDSAMYFCASNGLAGHGELFFGEGSRLTVL.

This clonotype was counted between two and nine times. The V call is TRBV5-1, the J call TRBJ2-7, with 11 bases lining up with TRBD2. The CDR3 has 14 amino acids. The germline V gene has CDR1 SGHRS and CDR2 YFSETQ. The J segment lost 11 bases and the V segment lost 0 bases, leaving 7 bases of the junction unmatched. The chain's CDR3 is CASSLEGLADRKYF. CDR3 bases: TGCGCCAGCAGCTTGGAGGGACTAGCGGACCGGAAGTACTTC.

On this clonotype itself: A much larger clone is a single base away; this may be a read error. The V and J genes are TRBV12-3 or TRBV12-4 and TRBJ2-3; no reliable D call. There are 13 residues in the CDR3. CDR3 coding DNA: TGTACCAGCAGTTGGCCTAGAAAGGATACGCAGTATTTT. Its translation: CTSSWPRKDTQYF.